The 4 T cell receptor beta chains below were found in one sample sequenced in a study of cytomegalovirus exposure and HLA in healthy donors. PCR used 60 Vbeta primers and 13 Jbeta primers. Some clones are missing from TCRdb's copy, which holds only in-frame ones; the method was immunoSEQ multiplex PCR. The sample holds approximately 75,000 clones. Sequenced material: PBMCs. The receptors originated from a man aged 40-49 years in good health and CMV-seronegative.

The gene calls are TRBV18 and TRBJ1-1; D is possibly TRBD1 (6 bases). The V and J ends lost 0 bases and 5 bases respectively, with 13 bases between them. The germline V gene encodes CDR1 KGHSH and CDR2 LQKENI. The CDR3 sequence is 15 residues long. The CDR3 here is CASSPPEGRGTEAFF. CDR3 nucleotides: TGTGCCAGCTCACCACCAGAGGGTAGGGGGACTGAAGCTTTCTTT.

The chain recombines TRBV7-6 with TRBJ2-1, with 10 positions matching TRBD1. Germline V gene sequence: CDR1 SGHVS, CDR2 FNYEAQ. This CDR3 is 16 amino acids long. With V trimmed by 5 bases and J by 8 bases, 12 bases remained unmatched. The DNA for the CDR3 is TGTGCCAGCAGCCAAACCAGGGGACAGGGGCACCATGAGCAGTTCTTC. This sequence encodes CASSQTRGQGHHEQFF.

The CDR3 loop is CASSQRPNEKLFF. CDR3 DNA: TGTGCCAGCAGCCAGCGACCGAATGAAAAACTGTTTTTT. This chain joins TRBV11-2 and TRBJ1-4; D call uncertain. The germline V and J ends were trimmed by 5 bases and 5 bases, with 9 bases remaining between them. This CDR3 region has 13 residues. Germline V gene data show CDR1 as SGHAT and CDR2 as FQNNGV.

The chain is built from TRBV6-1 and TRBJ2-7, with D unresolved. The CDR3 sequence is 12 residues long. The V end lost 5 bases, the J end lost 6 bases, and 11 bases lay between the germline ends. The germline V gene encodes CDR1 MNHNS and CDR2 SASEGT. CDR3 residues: CASSPSGREQYF. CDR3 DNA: TGTGCCAGCAGTCCCTCGGGTCGCGAGCAGTACTTC.